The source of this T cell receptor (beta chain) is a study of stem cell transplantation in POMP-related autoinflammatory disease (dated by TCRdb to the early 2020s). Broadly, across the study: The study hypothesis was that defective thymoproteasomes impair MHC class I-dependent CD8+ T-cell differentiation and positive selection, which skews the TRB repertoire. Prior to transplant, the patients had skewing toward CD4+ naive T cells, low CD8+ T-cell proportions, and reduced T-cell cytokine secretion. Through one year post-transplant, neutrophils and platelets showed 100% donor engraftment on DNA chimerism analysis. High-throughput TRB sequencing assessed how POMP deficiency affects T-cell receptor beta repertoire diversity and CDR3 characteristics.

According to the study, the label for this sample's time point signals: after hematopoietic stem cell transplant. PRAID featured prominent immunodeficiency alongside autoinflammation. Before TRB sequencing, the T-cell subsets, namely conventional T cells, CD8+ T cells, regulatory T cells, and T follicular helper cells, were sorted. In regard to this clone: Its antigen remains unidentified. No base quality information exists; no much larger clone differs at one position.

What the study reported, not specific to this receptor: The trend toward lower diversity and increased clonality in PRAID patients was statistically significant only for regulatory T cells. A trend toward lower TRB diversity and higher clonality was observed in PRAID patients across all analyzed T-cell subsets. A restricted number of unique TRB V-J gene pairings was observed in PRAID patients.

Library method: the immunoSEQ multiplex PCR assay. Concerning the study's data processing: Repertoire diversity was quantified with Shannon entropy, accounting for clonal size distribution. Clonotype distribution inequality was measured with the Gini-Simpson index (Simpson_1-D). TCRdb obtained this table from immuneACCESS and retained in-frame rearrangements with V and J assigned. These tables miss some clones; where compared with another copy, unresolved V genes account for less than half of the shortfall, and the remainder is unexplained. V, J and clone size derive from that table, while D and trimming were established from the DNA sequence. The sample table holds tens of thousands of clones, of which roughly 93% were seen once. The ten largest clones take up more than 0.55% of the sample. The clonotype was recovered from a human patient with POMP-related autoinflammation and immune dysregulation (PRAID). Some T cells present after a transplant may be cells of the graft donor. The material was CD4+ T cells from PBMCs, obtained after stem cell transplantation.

Read as DNA, the sequence is TGTGCCAGTAGTATACGTGAAGGGACAGGGACCTATAGCAATCAGCCCCAGCATTTT. It encodes CASSIREGTGTYSNQPQHF. Recombination joined TRBV19 with TRBJ1-5, and TRBD1 aligns with 9 junction nucleotides. The CDR3 numbers 19 residues from cysteine through phenylalanine. The only DNA kept is the CDR3, 57 bases in frame from the first base. In the germline V gene (reference sequence), CDR1 corresponds to LNHDA and CDR2 to SQIVND. The germline V and J ends show losses of 2 bases and 0 bases respectively, and no gene match explains 11 bases of the junction.